This TCR beta chain was sequenced in a study of cytomegalovirus exposure and HLA in healthy donors. The germline gives CDR1 PRHDT, CDR2 FYEKMQ (reference sequence). This CDR3 is 15 amino acids long. Trimming took 3 bases from V and 5 from J, leaving 17 bases between them. Profiling relied on immunoSEQ multiplex PCR, and the TCRdb table lists in-frame clones only, not all of them. The sample has about 83,000 clones; 95% to 97% are singletons. Sequencing used PBMCs. The source is a woman aged 18-29 years in good health and CMV-seronegative. The chain employs TRBV13 and TRBJ2-7, with a tentative D call TRBD2 (5 bases). In nucleotides, the CDR3 is TGTGCCAGCAGCTTCAGAGGGCTATCAGTCGACGAGCAGTACTTC. Its protein is CASSFRGLSVDEQYF.